Following are 27 T cell receptor beta chains from one sample sequenced in a study of T-cell reconstitution after alpha-beta-depleted transplantation in children. Unique molecular identifiers were incorporated during preparation of the TCRbeta library. One entry per CDR3 protein, called by TCRdb with MiXCR from the PCR reads. The sample contains approximately 350,000 distinct CDR3 sequences, 10% to 15% of which appear only once. The source was PBMCs, collected from the stem cell graft. These receptors all stem from a human donor who donated a stem cell graft to a child with Fanconi anemia.

This chain connects TRBV10-3 to TRBJ1-2; D unclear. The V end lost 0 bases, the J end lost 7 bases, and 6 bases lay between the germline ends. The CDR3 contains 12 residues. CDR1 is ENHRY and CDR2 is SYGVKD in the germline V gene. CDR3 DNA: TGTGCCATCAGTGAGTCCTATAGTGGCTACACCTTC. Amino acids: CAISESYSGYTF.

A few counts support this clonotype. The chain couples TRBV29-1 to TRBJ2-2; 10 positions agree with TRBD2. Unmatched junction bases numbered 11, after V lost 7 bases and J lost 9 bases. The CDR3 contains 14 residues. Germline assignment: CDR1 SQVTM and CDR2 ANQGSEA. This CDR3 is CSAGSGGEPRELFF. CDR3 DNA sequence: TGCAGCGCAGGGAGCGGGGGGGAACCCAGGGAGCTGTTTTTT.

This clonotype was detected only a few times. The genes are TRBV6-1 and TRBJ1-2; maybe TRBD1 (5 bases). Between the trimmed V and J ends, which lost 7 bases and 3 bases, there was a span of 15 bases. Germline CDR1 is MNHNS and CDR2 is SASEGT. This CDR3 comprises 14 residues. In nucleotides, the CDR3 is TGTGCCAGCACCTCCCCGACAGACGACTATGGCTACACCTTC. Amino acid sequence: CASTSPTDDYGYTF.

This clonotype was picked up many times. The CDR3 nucleotides read TGTGCCAGCAGCACCGCTAGCGGGAACACCGGGGAGCTGTTTTTT. As protein: CASSTASGNTGELFF. The V gene is TRBV7-6, the J gene TRBJ2-2, with TRBD2 matching 7 bases. CDR1 and CDR2 (germline): SGHVS, FNYEAQ. V shed 5 bases and J 1 base; nucleotides not matched to a gene: 4. CDR3 length equals 15 residues.

The gene calls are TRBV11-2 and TRBJ2-2; 8 nucleotides align to TRBD2. Germline trimming cut 2 bases from V and 7 bases from J; bases unmatched to any gene: 6. CDR1 and CDR2 (germline): SGHAT, FQNNGV. The CDR3 totals 15 residues. The CDR3 nucleotides read TGTGCCAGCAGCTTAAACGGGGGGGCCTACGGGGAGCTGTTTTTT. Translation: CASSLNGGAYGELFF.

V is TRBV5-1 and J is TRBJ2-7, with no clear D. The CDR3 consists of 14 residues. V shed 2 bases and J shed 0 bases, with 9 bases lying between them. Looked up from germline, CDR1 is SGHRS and CDR2 is YFSETQ. CDR3 in DNA: TGCGCCAGCAGCTTCGAGCCAACCTCCTACGAGCAGTACGTC. Its translation is CASSFEPTSYEQYV.

This clonotype has more than one count but fewer than ten. This chain joins TRBV7-6 and TRBJ1-1, with a possible D match to TRBD1 (5 bases). In germline, CDR1 is SGHVS, CDR2 FNYEAQ. The length of the CDR3 is 15 residues. The V end was cut by 4 bases, the J end by 1 base, with 13 bases between. The CDR3 DNA is TGTGCCAGCAGCTCCCTTCAGGGCCGGAACACTGAAGCTTTCTTT. Its translation: CASSSLQGRNTEAFF. Together with reference TRBV7-6 and TRBJ1-1, the CDR3 gives the full variable domain: GAGVSQSPRYKVTKRGQDVALRCDPISGHVSLYWYRQALGQGPEFLTYFNYEAQQDKSGLPNDRFSAERPEGSISTLTIQRTEQRDSAMYRCASSSLQGRNTEAFFGQGTRLTVV.

This clonotype was seen only a few times. The chain carries TRBV6-1 and TRBJ1-2; D gene ambiguous. The CDR3 totals 15 residues. V was clipped by 5 bases and J by 5 bases, with 18 bases between them. CDR1 is MNHNS, CDR2 SASEGT, per germline. CDR3: CASSPSDKARYGYTF. The CDR3 DNA reads TGTGCCAGCAGTCCCTCTGACAAGGCTAGATATGGCTACACCTTC.

This clonotype has at least ten counts. The DNA of the CDR3 is TGTGCCAGCACCAGACAGGGCCAGCCCCAGCATTTT. This translates into CASTRQGQPQHF. V and J are TRBV12-3 or TRBV12-4 and TRBJ1-5, with 7 bases matching TRBD1. Trimming at V came to 7 bases and at J to 7 bases, leaving 4 bases not matched to a gene. CDR3 size: 12 residues.

V and J are TRBV7-6 and TRBJ2-1; D possibly corresponds to TRBD2 (7 bases). The germline gives CDR1 SGHVS, CDR2 FNYEAQ. The CDR3 extends over 14 amino acids. With 1 base removed from V and 8 bases from J, the gap between germline ends came to 12 bases. The CDR3 loop is CASSLGGGGDEQFF. As DNA, the CDR3 is TGTGCCAGCAGCTTAGGCGGGGGCGGGGATGAGCAGTTCTTC.

This clonotype occurred many times. The chain links TRBV27 to TRBJ2-5; D unresolved. The V gene's germline CDR1 is MNHEY and CDR2 SMNVEV (reference sequence). This CDR3 is 15 amino acids long. The V end was cut by 2 bases, the J end by 2 bases, with 12 bases between. CDR3 sequence (DNA): TGTGCCAGCAGTTTAAGAGAATTCGGTCAAGAGACCCAGTACTTC. The encoded protein is CASSLREFGQETQYF.

The genes are TRBV4-1 and TRBJ1-5, with 8 bases fitting TRBD1. The CDR3 runs to 17 residues. Looked up from germline, CDR1 is MGHRA and CDR2 is YSYEKL. V lost 4 bases and J lost 2; bases outside the gene matches: 10. The CDR3 sequence: CASSPTPGGLGNQPQHF. The CDR3 DNA sequence: TGCGCCAGCAGCCCGACCCCAGGGGGCTTGGGCAATCAGCCCCAGCATTTT.

This chain's CDR3 is CSARSPTGYYEQYF. The CDR3 DNA is TGCAGTGCTAGATCTCCGACAGGGTACTACGAGCAGTACTTC. V and J are TRBV20-1 and TRBJ2-7, with 7 nucleotides matching TRBD1. V was pared by 2 bases and J by 3 bases, with 7 bases of the junction left unmatched. In germline, CDR1 is DFQATT, CDR2 SNEGSKA (reference sequence). The CDR3 is made up of 14 amino acids.

J is TRBJ1-5 and V is TRBV7-9; a possible D gene is TRBD1 (5 bases). The CDR3 spans 13 residues. Trimming took 1 base from V and 6 from J, leaving 7 bases between them. Looked up from germline, CDR1 is SEHNR and CDR2 is FQNEAQ (reference sequence). CDR3 in amino acids: CASSLERGQPQHF. DNA of the CDR3: TGTGCCAGCAGCTTAGAAAGGGGTCAGCCCCAGCATTTT. The variable domain in full, with the rest retrieved from reference TRBV7-9 and TRBJ1-5, is DTGVSQNPRHKITKRGQNVTFRCDPISEHNRLYWYRQTLGQGPEFLTYFQNEAQLEKSRLLSDRFSAERPKGSFSTLEIQRTEQGDSAMYLCASSLERGQPQHFGDGTRLSIL.

The rearrangement joins TRBV29-1 to TRBJ2-2, with D uncertain. The CDR3 sequence is 12 residues long. Germline V gene data show CDR1 as SQVTM and CDR2 as ANQGSEA. Trimming removed 7 bases at V and 1 base at J, with 7 bases between. For the CDR3, the DNA is TGCAGCGGCCGGGTGAACACCGGGGAGCTGTTTTTT. Its protein product is CSGRVNTGELFF.

The CDR3 sequence: CSVQSGTGGYEQYF. The CDR3 DNA follows: TGCAGCGTTCAGTCGGGGACAGGAGGCTACGAGCAGTACTTC. The gene calls are TRBV29-1 and TRBJ2-7; TRBD1 matches at 8 bases. This CDR3 has 14 amino acids. CDR1 is SQVTM and CDR2 is ANQGSEA in the germline V gene. Losses at the gene ends were 5 bases for V and 3 bases for J; bases not matched to a gene: 9.

The V and J genes are TRBV12-3 or TRBV12-4 and TRBJ2-7; 7 bases match TRBD2. With 6 bases clipped from V and 3 bases from J, the junction kept 8 bases outside the gene matches. The CDR3 consists of 14 residues. CDR3 region: CASSQRGEGYEQYV. CDR3 coding DNA: TGTGCCAGCAGCCAGAGAGGGGAGGGCTACGAGCAGTACGTC.

There are a few counts of this clonotype. Written as DNA, the CDR3 is TGTGCCAGCAGTGTTGCAGGGACAGCGCAAGAGACCCAGTACTTC. It specifies CASSVAGTAQETQYF. The chain uses TRBV12-3 or TRBV12-4 and TRBJ2-5; 7 nucleotides match TRBD1. V lost 5 bases and J lost 2; bases outside the gene matches: 8. The CDR3 length is 15 residues.

V and J are TRBV18 and TRBJ1-1; D is possibly TRBD1 (5 bases). CDR1 and CDR2 from the germline V gene are KGHSH and LQKENI. The CDR3 consists of 14 residues. V lost 2 bases and J lost 1, with 8 bases in between. The CDR3 region has the DNA TGTGCCAGCTCACCAATCACAGGGAACACTGAAGCTTTCTTT. As protein: CASSPITGNTEAFF.

This clonotype was observed many times. V and J are TRBV18 and TRBJ2-2; perhaps TRBD2 as D (5 bases). The CDR3 contains 13 residues. Germline V gene data show CDR1 as KGHSH and CDR2 as LQKENI. The V end was cut by 8 bases, the J end by 5 bases, with 12 bases between. The CDR3 sequence: CASSPRGTGELFF. Here the CDR3 DNA reads TGTGCCAGCAGCCCTCGGGGAACCGGGGAGCTGTTTTTT.

The V and J genes are TRBV7-4 and TRBJ2-7, with D perhaps given as TRBD1 or TRBD2 (5 bases each). The CDR3 is made up of 15 amino acids. V was shortened by 5 bases and J by 3 bases, with 17 bases between the two germline ends. Germline values: CDR1 SGHVT, CDR2 SQSDAQ. The CDR3, as DNA: TGTGCCAGCAGCCAAGGGACCTATTCGGACTACGAGCAGTACTTC. It specifies CASSQGTYSDYEQYF.

The chain has TRBV11-2 and TRBJ1-2, with D tentatively TRBD1 (5 bases). Germline CDR1 and CDR2: SGHAT and FQNNGV. V dropped 4 bases and J dropped 5 bases, with 11 bases sitting between them. The CDR3 extends over 13 amino acids. The chain's CDR3 is CASSSGHGYGYTF. The CDR3 DNA reads as TGTGCCAGCAGCTCCGGACACGGATATGGCTACACCTTC.

This clonotype was observed at least ten times. The chain recombines TRBV5-1 with TRBJ2-5; D call uncertain. CDR1 is SGHRS, CDR2 YFSETQ, per germline. The CDR3 covers 14 residues. The ends were cut back, 0 bases at V and 2 bases at J, with 8 bases in the middle. For the CDR3, the DNA is TGCGCCAGCAGCTTGGACGGATTTCAAGAGACCCAGTACTTC. It is translated as CASSLDGFQETQYF.

Many counts were recorded for this clonotype. The chain joins TRBV12-3 or TRBV12-4 to TRBJ2-1, with TRBD2 as a possible D gene (5 bases). The CDR3 totals 13 residues. Trimming left V 3 bases short and J 5 bases short, with 8 bases between. The CDR3 DNA follows: TGTGCCAGCAGTTTCCAACTAGACAATGAGCAGTTCTTC. Translation: CASSFQLDNEQFF.

Only one count was recorded for this clonotype. V and J are TRBV6-2 or TRBV6-3 and TRBJ2-3; the D gene could be TRBD1 or TRBD2 (5 bases each). Germline CDR1 MNHEY, CDR2 SVGEGT. The CDR3 is made up of 13 amino acids. With 2 bases removed from V and 9 bases from J, the gap between germline ends came to 12 bases. CDR3 sequence reads: CASSYVVRGTQYF. The CDR3 bases are TGTGCCAGCAGTTACGTTGTGAGGGGAACGCAGTATTTT.

This clonotype appeared many times. J is TRBJ2-1 and V is TRBV7-9, with 8 bases lining up with TRBD2. The germline V gene encodes CDR1 SEHNR and CDR2 FQNEAQ (reference sequence). Germline trimming cut 3 bases from V and 8 bases from J; bases unmatched to any gene: 6. The CDR3 extends over 14 amino acids. The CDR3 DNA follows: TGTGCCAGCAGCTTCCCGGGGGGGGTTGATGAGCAGTTCTTC. Protein sequence: CASSFPGGVDEQFF.

This clonotype was seen more than once but under ten times. The genes are TRBV12-3 or TRBV12-4 and TRBJ2-5; D is ambiguous. The germline V and J ends were trimmed by 6 bases and 5 bases, with 10 bases remaining between them. The CDR3 has 12 residues. The CDR3 nucleotides are TGTGCCAGCAGAGATACGGACGAGACCCAGTACTTC. Translation gives CASRDTDETQYF.